This TCR beta chain was captured in a study of T-cell reconstitution after alpha-beta-depleted transplantation in children. The sample holds many counts of this clonotype. V was trimmed by 3 bases and J by 6 bases, leaving 14 bases between them. This CDR3 region has 15 residues. Germline V gives CDR1 LGHDT, CDR2 YNNKEL (reference sequence). TCRbeta library construction was performed incorporating unique molecular identifiers. TCRdb called the PCR reads again in MiXCR, with one record for every CDR3 protein. Among roughly 100,000 distinct CDR3 sequences listed, about 6.8% were seen once. This TCR derives from a boy under 10 years old with acute lymphoblastic leukemia, due to receive a stem cell transplant. Sequencing used PBMCs, obtained before TCRalphabeta/CD19-depleted stem cell transplant. The chain links TRBV3-1 to TRBJ2-2; TRBD1 is a possible D gene (6 bases). In DNA form, the CDR3 reads TGTGCCAGCAGCCAGATAGGGTCAGGGGCCGGGGAGCTGTTTTTT. Encoded protein: CASSQIGSGAGELFF.